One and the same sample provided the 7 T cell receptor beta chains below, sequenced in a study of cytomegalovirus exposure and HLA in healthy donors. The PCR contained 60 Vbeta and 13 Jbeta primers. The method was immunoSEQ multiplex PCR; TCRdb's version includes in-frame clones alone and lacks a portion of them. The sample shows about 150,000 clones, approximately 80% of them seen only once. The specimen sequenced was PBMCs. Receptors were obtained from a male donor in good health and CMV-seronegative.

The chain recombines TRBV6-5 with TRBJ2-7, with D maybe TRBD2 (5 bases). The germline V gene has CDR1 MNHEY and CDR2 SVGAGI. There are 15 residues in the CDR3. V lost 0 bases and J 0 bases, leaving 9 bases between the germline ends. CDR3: CASSYSSGSSYEQYF. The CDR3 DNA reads TGTGCCAGCAGTTACTCCTCTGGGAGCTCCTACGAGCAGTACTTC.

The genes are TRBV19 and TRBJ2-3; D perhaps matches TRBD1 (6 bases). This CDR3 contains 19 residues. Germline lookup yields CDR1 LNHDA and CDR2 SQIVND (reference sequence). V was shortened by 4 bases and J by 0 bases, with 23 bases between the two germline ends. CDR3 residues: CASSNVWGGGAESTDTQYF. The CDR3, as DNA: TGTGCCAGTAGTAACGTTTGGGGTGGGGGCGCAGAGAGCACAGATACGCAGTATTTT.

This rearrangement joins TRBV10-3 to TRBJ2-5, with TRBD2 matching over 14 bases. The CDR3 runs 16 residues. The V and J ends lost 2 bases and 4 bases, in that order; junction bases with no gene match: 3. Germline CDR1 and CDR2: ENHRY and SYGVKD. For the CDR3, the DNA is TGTGCCATCAGTGAGGGTGGACTAGCGGGGGGAGAGACCCAGTACTTC. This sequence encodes CAISEGGLAGGETQYF.

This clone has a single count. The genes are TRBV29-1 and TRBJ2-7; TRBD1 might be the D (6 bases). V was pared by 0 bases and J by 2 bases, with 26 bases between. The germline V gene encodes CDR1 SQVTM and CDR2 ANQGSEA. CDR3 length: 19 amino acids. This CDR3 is CSVEDSRPSSHRATYEQYF. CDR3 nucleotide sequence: TGCAGCGTTGAAGATTCCCGGCCGTCCTCCCACAGGGCCACCTACGAGCAGTACTTC.

The CDR3 DNA sequence: TGTGCCAGCAGCTTGGGACAGGGTGGCTACACCTTC. Its protein product is CASSLGQGGYTF. The chain recombines TRBV5-6 with TRBJ1-2; 7 nucleotides align to TRBD1. The CDR3 length is 12 residues. Germline V gives CDR1 SGHDT, CDR2 YYEEEE. The V and J ends lost 0 bases and 7 bases, in that order; junction bases with no gene match: 0.

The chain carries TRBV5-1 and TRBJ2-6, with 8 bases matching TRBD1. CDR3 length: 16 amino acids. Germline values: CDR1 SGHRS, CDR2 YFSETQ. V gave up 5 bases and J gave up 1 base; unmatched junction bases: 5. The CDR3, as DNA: TGCGCCAGCAGTCACAGGGGGACATCTGGGGCCAACGTCCTGACTTTC. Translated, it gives CASSHRGTSGANVLTF. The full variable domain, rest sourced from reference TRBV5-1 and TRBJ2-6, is KAGVTQTPRYLIKTRGQQVTLSCSPISGHRSVSWYQQTPGQGLQFLFEYFSETQRNKGNFPGRFSGRQFSNSRSEMNVSTLELGDSALYLCASSHRGTSGANVLTFGAGSRLTVL.

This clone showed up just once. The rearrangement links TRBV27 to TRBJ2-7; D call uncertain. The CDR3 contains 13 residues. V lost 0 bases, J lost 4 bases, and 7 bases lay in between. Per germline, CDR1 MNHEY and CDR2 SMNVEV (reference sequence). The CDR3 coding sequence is TGTGCCAGCAGTTTATCGGTCAGTTACGAGCAGTACTTC. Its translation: CASSLSVSYEQYF.